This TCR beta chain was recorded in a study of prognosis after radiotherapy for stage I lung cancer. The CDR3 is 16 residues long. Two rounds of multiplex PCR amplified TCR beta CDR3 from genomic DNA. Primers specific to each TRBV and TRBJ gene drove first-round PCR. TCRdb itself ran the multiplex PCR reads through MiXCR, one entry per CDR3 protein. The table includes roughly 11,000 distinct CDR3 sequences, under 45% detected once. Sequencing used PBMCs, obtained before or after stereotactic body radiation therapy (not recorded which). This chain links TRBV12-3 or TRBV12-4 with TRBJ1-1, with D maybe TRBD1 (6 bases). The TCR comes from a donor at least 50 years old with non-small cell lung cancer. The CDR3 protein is CAAVTRGGVGNTEAFF. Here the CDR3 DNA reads TGTGCAGCAGTGACTCGAGGGGGTGTTGGGAACACTGAAGCTTTCTTT.